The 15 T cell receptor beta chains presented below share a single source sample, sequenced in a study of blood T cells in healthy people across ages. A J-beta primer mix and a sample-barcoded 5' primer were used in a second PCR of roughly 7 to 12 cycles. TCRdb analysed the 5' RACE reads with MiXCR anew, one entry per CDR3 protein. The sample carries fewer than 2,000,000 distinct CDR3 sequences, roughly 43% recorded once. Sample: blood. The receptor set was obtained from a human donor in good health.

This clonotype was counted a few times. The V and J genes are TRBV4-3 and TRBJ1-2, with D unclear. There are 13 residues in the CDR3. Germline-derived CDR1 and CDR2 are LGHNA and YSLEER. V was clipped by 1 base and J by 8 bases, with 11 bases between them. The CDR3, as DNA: TGCGCCAGCAGCCAAGTGGGGAGTTGGGGCTACACCTTC. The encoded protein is CASSQVGSWGYTF.

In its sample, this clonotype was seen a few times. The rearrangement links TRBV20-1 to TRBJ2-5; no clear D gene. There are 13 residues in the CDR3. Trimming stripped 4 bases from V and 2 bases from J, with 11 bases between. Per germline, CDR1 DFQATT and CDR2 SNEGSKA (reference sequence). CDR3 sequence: CSANRDWQETQYF. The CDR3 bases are TGCAGTGCTAATAGGGATTGGCAAGAGACCCAGTACTTC.

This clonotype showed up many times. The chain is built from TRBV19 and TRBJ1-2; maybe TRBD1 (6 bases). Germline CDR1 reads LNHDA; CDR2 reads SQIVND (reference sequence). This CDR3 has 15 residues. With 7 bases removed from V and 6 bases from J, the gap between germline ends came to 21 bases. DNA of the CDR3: TGTGCCAGTACTTTTGACTATACAGGGTCCGATGGCTACACCTTC. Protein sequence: CASTFDYTGSDGYTF.

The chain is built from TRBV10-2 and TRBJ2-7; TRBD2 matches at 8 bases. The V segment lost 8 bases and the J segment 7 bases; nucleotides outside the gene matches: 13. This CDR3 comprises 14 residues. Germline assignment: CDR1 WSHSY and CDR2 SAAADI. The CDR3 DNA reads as TGCGCCAGCGGGACCCGGGGGGGCCTTGGGGAGCAGTACTTC. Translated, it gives CASGTRGGLGEQYF.

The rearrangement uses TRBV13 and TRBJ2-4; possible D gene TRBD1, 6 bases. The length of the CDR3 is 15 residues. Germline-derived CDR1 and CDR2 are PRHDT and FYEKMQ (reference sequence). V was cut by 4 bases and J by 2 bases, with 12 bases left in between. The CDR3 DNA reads TGTGCCAGCAGCTCCACAGGGATTCCCAAAAACATTCAGTACTTC. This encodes CASSSTGIPKNIQYF.

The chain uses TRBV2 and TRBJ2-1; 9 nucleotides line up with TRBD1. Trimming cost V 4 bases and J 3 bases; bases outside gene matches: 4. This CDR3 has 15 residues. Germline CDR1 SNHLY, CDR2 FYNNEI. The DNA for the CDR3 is TGTGCCAGCAGTGGACAGGGGGGGATCTACAATGAGCAGTTCTTC. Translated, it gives CASSGQGGIYNEQFF.

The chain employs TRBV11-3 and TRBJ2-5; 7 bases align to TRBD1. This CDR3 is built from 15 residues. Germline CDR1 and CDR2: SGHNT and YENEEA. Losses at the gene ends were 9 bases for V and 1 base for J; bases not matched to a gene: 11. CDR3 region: CASSPQGDGQETQYF. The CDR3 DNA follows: TGTGCCAGTAGCCCCCAGGGGGACGGCCAAGAGACCCAGTACTTC. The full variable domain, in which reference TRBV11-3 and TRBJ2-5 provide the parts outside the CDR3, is EAGVVQSPRYKIIEKKQPVAFWCNPISGHNTLYWYLQNLGQGPELLIRYENEEAVDDSQLPKDRFSAERLKGVDSTLKIQPAELGDSAVYLCASSPQGDGQETQYFGPGTRLLVL.

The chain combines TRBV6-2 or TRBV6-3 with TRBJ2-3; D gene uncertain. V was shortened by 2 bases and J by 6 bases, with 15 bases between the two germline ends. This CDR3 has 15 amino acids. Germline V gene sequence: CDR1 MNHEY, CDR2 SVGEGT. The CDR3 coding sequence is TGTGCCAGCAGTTACCCGGACCCGCTCGTGGATACGCAGTATTTT. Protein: CASSYPDPLVDTQYF.

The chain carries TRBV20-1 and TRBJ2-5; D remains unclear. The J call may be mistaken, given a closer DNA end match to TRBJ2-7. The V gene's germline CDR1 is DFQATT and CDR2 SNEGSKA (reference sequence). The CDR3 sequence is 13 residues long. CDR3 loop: CSASLRVCNEQYF. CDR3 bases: TGCAGTGCTAGTTTAAGGGTCTGCAACGAGCAGTACTTC.

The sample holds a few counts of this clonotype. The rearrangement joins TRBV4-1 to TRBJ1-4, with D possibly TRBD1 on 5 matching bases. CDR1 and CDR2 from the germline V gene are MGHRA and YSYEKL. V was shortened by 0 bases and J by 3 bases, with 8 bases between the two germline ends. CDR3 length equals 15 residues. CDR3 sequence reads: CASSQESGANEKLFF. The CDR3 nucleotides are TGCGCCAGCAGCCAAGAATCGGGGGCTAATGAAAAACTGTTTTTT.

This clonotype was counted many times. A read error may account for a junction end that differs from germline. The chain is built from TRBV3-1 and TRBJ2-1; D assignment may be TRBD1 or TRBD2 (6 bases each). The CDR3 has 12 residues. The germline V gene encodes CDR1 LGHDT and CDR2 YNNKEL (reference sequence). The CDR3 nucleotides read TGCGCCAGCAGCCAAGGAGGGGGTGAGCAGTTCTTC. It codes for CASSQGGGEQFF.

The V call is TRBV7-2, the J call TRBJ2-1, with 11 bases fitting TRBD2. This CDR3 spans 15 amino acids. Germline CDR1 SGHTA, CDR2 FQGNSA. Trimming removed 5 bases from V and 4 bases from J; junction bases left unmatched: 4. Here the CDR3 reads CASSAGLAEYNEQFF. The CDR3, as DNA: TGTGCCAGCAGCGCGGGACTAGCGGAGTACAATGAGCAGTTCTTC.

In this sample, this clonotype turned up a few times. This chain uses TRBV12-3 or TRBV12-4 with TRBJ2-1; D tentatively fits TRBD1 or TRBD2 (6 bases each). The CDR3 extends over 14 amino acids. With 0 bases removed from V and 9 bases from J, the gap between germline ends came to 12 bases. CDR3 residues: CASSLAGGEGEQFF. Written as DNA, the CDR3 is TGTGCCAGCAGTTTAGCGGGGGGCGAGGGTGAGCAGTTCTTC.

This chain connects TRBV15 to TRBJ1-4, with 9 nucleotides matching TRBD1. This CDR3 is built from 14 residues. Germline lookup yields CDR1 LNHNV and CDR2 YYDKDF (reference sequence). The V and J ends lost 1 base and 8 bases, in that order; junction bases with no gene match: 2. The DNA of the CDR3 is TGTGCCACCAGCAGAGGACAGGGGGGAGAAAAACTGTTTTTT. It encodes CATSRGQGGEKLFF.

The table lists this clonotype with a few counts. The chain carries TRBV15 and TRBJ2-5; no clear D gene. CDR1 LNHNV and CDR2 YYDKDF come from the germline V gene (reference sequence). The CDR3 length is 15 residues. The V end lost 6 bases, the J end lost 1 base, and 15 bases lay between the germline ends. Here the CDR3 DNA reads TGTGCCACCAGTCGTTACCTACAGTCCCAAGAGACCCAGTACTTC. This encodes CATSRYLQSQETQYF.